This TCR beta chain is from a study of CD8+ T cells in alopecia areata. Study conclusions and caveats: Scalp clonality decreased significantly with tofacitinib, and so did expanded CD8+ clones among the top 100.

In regard to this clone: What it binds is unknown.

Treatment denoted: oral pan-JAK inhibitor, 5-10 mg twice daily. Per germline, CDR1 SGHRS and CDR2 YFSETQ. The V and J ends lost 0 bases and 4 bases, in that order; junction bases with no gene match: 0. This CDR3 is 15 amino acids long. cDNA serving as the sequencing template came from extracted, reverse transcribed RNA. Assay: immunoSEQ multiplex PCR; the TCRdb copy retains only in-frame clones and omits some. Among 110,000 or so clones, around 58% were seen once, and the ten largest hold 25% to 35%. The sample in question was CD8+ T cells sorted from blood, obtained at week 4, from a patient treated with tofacitinib. The chain joins TRBV5-1 to TRBJ1-6, with TRBD1 matching over 8 bases. The source of this sequence is a human donor with alopecia areata. For the CDR3, the DNA is TGCGCCAGCAGCTTGGACAGGGGGTATAATTCACCCCTCCACTTT. Protein sequence: CASSLDRGYNSPLHF. Based on the CDR3 plus reference TRBV5-1 and TRBJ1-6, the full variable domain is KAGVTQTPRYLIKTRGQQVTLSCSPISGHRSVSWYQQTPGQGLQFLFEYFSETQRNKGNFPGRFSGRQFSNSRSEMNVSTLELGDSALYLCASSLDRGYNSPLHFGNGTRLTVT.